This paragraph covers one TCR beta chain sequence. Reverse transcription of roughly 0.5 to 1 ug RNA was performed with random hexamers. The authors amplified TCR beta CDR3 across 54 Vbeta and 13 Jbeta using immunoSEQ multiplex PCR. One entry per CDR3 protein, called by TCRdb with MiXCR from the immunoSEQ multiplex PCR reads. The table records some 150,000 distinct CDR3 sequences, just under 95% of them present only once. These data come from a study of CD8 T cells in Susac syndrome. TEMRA cells were enriched by FACS, while CD8+ and CD4+ T cells were obtained through a negative isolation that was performed magnetically. With 7 bases clipped from V and 3 bases from J, the junction kept 12 bases outside the gene matches. The V gene's germline CDR1 is MGHDK and CDR2 SYGVNS. The CDR3 is 17 residues long.

The sequence derives from a human donor with multiple sclerosis. The rearrangement uses TRBV25-1 and TRBJ2-3; 11 bases are shared with TRBD2. Sequencing was carried out using CD8+ T cells from PBMCs. CDR3 region: CASTTSTLAGGTDTQYF. Here the CDR3 DNA reads TGTGCCAGCACAACGTCGACGCTAGCGGGGGGTACAGATACGCAGTATTTT.